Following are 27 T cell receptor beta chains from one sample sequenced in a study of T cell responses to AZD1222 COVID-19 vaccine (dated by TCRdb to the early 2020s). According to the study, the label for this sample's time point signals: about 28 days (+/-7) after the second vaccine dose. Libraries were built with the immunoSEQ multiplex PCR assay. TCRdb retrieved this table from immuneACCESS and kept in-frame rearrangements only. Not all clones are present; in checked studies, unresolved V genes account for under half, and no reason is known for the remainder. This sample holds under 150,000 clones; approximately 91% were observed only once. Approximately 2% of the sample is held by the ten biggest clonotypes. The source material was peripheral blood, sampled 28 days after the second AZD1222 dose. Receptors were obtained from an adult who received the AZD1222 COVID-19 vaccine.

The CDR3 DNA is TGTGCCAGCAGTTACGCGGACGGGCGTTACGAGCAGTACTTC. Its protein product is CASSYADGRYEQYF. The V call is TRBV6-5, the J call TRBJ2-7; no definite D call. Trimming removed 2 bases at V and 4 bases at J, with 12 bases between. The CDR3 is 14 residues long. Looked up from germline, CDR1 is MNHEY and CDR2 is SVGAGI.

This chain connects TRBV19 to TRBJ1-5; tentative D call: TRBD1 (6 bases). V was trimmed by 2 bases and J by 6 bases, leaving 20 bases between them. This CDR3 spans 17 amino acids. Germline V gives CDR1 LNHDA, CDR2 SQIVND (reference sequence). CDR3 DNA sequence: TGTGCCAGTAGTATAAGGCAGGGGAACGGCGGGGGTCAGCCCCAGCATTTT. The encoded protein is CASSIRQGNGGGQPQHF. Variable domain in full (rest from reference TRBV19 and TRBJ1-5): DGGITQSPKYLFRKEGQNVTLSCEQNLNHDAMYWYRQDPGQGLRLIYYSQIVNDFQKGDIAEGYSVSREKKESFPLTVTSAQKNPTAFYLCASSIRQGNGGGQPQHFGDGTRLSIL.

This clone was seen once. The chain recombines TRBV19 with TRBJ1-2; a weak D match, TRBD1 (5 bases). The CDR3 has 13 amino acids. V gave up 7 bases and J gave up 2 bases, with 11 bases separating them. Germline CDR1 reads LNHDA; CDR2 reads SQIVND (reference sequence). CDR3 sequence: CASNRGANYGYTF. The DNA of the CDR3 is TGTGCCAGTAATCGTGGGGCGAACTATGGCTACACCTTC.

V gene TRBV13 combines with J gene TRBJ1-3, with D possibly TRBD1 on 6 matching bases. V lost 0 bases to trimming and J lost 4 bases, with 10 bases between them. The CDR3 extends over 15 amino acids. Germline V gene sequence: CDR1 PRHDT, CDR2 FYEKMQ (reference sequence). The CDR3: CASSLGRDKGNTIYF. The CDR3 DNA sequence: TGTGCCAGCAGCTTAGGCCGGGACAAGGGAAACACCATATATTTT. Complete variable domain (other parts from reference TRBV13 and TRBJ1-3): AAGVIQSPRHLIKEKRETATLKCYPIPRHDTVYWYQQGPGQDPQFLISFYEKMQSDKGSIPDRFSAQQFSDYHSELNMSSLELGDSALYFCASSLGRDKGNTIYFGEGSWLTVV.

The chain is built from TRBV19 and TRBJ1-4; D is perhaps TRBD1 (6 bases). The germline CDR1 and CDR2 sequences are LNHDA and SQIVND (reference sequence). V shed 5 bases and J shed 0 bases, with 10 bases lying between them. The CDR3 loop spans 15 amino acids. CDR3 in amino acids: CASSFRTATNEKLFF. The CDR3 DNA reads TGTGCCAGTAGTTTTAGGACAGCAACTAATGAAAAACTGTTTTTT. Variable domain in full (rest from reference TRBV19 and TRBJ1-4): DGGITQSPKYLFRKEGQNVTLSCEQNLNHDAMYWYRQDPGQGLRLIYYSQIVNDFQKGDIAEGYSVSREKKESFPLTVTSAQKNPTAFYLCASSFRTATNEKLFFGSGTQLSVL.

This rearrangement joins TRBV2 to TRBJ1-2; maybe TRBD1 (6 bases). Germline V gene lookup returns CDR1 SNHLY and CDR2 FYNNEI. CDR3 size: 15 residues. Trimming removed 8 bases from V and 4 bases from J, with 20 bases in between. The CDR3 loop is CASVSQTTGIYGYTF. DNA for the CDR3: TGTGCCAGCGTATCCCAAACGACAGGCATCTATGGCTACACCTTC.

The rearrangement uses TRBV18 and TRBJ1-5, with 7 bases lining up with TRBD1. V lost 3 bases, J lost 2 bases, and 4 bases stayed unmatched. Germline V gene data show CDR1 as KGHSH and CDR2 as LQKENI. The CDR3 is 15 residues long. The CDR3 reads CASSPYDRGNQPQHF. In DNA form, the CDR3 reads TGTGCCAGCTCACCTTACGACAGGGGCAATCAGCCCCAGCATTTT.

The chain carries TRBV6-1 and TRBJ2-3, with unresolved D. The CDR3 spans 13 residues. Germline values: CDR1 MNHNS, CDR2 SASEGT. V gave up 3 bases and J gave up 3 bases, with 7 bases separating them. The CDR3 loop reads CASSDSPTDTQYF. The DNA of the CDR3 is TGTGCCAGCAGTGATTCGCCTACAGATACGCAGTATTTT.

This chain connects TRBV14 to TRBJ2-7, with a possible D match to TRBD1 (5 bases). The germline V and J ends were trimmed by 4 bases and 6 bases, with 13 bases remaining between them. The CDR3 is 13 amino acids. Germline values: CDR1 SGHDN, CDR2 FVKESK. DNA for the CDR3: TGTGCCAGCAGCCCCCCAGGGTTGCGCGAGCAGTACTTC. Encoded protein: CASSPPGLREQYF.

As DNA, the CDR3 is TGTGCCAGCAGCCGGGGATGGGAGGGAAACAATTCACCCCTCCACTTT. It is translated as CASSRGWEGNNSPLHF. The chain has TRBV7-8 and TRBJ1-6; D call uncertain. CDR3 size: 16 residues. Trimming took 5 bases from V and 7 from J, leaving 18 bases between them. CDR1 and CDR2 (germline): SGHVS, FQNEAQ.

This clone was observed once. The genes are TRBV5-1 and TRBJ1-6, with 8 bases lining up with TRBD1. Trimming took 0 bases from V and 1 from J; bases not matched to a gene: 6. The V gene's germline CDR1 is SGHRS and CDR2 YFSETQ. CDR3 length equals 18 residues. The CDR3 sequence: CASSLVQGAGSYNSPLHF. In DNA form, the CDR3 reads TGCGCCAGCAGCTTGGTCCAGGGGGCCGGGTCCTATAATTCACCCCTCCACTTT.

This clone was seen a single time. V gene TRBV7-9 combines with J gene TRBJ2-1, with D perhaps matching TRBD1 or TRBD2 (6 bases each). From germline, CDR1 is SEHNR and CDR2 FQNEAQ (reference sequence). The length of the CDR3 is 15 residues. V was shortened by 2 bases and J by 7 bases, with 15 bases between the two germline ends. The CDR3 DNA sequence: TGTGCCAGCAGCTTAAGACAGGAGGGTTATAATGAGCAGTTCTTC. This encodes CASSLRQEGYNEQFF.

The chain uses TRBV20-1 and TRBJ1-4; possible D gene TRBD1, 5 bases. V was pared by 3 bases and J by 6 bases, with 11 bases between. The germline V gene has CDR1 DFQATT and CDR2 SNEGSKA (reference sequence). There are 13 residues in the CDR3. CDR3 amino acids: CSASPGGDEKLFF. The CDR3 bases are TGCAGTGCTAGTCCTGGGGGGGATGAAAAACTGTTTTTT.

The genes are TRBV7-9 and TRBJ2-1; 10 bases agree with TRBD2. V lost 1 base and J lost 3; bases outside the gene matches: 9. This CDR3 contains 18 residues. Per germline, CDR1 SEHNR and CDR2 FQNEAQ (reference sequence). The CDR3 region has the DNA TGTGCCAGCAGCTTAGTAGGGCTAGCGGGGGTTCTCTACAATGAGCAGTTCTTC. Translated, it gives CASSLVGLAGVLYNEQFF.

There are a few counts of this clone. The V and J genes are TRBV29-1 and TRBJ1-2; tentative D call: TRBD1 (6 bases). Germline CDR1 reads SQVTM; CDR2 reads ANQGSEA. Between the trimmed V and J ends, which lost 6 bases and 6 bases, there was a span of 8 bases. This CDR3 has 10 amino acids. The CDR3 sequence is CSVAGDGYTF. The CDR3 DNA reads TGCAGCGTAGCAGGGGATGGCTACACCTTC. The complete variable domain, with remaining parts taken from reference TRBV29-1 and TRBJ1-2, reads SAVISQKPSRDICQRGTSLTIQCQVDSQVTMMFWYRQQPGQSLTLIATANQGSEATYESGFVIDKFPISRPNLTFSTLTVSNMSPEDSSIYLCSVAGDGYTFGSGTRLTVV.

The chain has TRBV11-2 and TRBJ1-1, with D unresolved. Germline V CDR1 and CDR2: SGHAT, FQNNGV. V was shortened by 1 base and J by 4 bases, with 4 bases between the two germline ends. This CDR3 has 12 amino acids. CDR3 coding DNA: TGTGCCAGCAGCTTAGTGGCCACTGAAGCTTTCTTT. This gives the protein CASSLVATEAFF. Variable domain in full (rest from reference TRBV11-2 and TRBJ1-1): EAGVAQSPRYKIIEKRQSVAFWCNPISGHATLYWYQQILGQGPKLLIQFQNNGVVDDSQLPKDRFSAERLKGVDSTLKIQPAKLEDSAVYLCASSLVATEAFFGQGTRLTVV.

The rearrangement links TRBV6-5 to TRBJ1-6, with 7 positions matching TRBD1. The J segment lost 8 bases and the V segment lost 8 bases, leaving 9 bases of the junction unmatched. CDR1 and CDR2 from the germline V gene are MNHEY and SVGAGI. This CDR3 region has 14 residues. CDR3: CASCRGDRDSPLHF. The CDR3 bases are TGTGCCAGCTGTAGGGGAGACAGGGATTCACCCCTCCACTTT.

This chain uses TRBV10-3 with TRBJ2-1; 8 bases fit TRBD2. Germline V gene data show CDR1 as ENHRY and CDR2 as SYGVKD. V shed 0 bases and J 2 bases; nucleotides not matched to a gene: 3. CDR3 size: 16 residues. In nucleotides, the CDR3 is TGTGCCATCAGTGAGTCCGGGGGGGGCCCCTACAATGAGCAGTTCTTC. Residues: CAISESGGGPYNEQFF.

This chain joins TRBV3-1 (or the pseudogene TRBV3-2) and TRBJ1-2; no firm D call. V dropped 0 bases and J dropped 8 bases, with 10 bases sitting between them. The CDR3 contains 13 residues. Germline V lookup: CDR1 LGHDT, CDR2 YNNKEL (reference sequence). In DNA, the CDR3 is TGTGCCAGCAGCCAAGAAAGAGTTTTGGGCTACACCTTC. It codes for CASSQERVLGYTF.

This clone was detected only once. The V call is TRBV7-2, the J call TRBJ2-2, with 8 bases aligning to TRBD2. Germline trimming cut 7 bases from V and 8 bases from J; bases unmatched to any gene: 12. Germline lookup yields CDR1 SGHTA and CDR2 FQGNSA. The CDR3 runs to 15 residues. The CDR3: CASNLGTSRSGELFF. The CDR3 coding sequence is TGTGCCAGCAACCTCGGGACTAGTCGGTCTGGGGAGCTGTTTTTT.

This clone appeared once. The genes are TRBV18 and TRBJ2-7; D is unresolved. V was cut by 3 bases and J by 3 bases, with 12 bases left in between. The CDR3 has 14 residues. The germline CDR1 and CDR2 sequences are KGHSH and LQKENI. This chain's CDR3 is CASSPLPSSYEQYF. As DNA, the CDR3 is TGTGCCAGCTCACCGTTACCCAGCAGCTACGAGCAGTACTTC. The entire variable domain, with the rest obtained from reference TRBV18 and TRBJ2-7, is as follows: NAGVMQNPRHLVRRRGQEARLRCSPMKGHSHVYWYRQLPEEGLKFMVYLQKENIIDESGMPKERFSAEFPKEGPSILRIQQVVRGDSAAYFCASSPLPSSYEQYFGPGTRLTVT.

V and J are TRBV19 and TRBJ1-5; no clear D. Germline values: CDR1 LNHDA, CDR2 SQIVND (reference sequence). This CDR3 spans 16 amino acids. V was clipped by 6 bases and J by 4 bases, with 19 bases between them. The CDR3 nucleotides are TGTGCCAGTAGGGAATTTGGTAATCCGCGTAATCAGCCCCAGCATTTT. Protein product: CASREFGNPRNQPQHF.

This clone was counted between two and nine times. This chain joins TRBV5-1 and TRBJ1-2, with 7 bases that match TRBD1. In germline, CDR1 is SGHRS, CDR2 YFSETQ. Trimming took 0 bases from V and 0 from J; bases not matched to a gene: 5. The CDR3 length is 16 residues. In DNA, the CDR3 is TGCGCCAGCAGCTTGGGCGACAGGGTCGCTAACTATGGCTACACCTTC. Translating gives CASSLGDRVANYGYTF. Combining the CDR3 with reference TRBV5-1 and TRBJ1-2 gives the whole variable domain KAGVTQTPRYLIKTRGQQVTLSCSPISGHRSVSWYQQTPGQGLQFLFEYFSETQRNKGNFPGRFSGRQFSNSRSEMNVSTLELGDSALYLCASSLGDRVANYGYTFGSGTRLTVV.

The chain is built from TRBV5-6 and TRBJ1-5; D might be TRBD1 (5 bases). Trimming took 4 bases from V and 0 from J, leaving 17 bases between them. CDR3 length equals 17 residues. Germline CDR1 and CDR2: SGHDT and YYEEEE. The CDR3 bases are TGTGCCAGCAGCCTGGGGCCACCGGATTATAGCAATCAGCCCCAGCATTTT. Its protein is CASSLGPPDYSNQPQHF.

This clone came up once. CDR3 sequence: CSVERLGEYNEQFF. CDR3 coding DNA: TGCAGCGTTGAGCGACTCGGGGAATACAATGAGCAGTTCTTC. The V gene is TRBV29-1, the J gene TRBJ2-1; possible D gene TRBD2, 5 bases. CDR1 and CDR2 (germline): SQVTM, ANQGSEA. The length of the CDR3 is 14 residues. Trimming pared 3 bases from V and 4 bases from J, leaving 13 bases between.

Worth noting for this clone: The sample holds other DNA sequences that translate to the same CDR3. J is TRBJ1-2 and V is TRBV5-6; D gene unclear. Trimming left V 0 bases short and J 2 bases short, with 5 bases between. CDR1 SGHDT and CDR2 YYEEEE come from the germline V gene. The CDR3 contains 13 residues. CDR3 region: CASSLAGNYGYTF. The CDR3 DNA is TGTGCCAGCAGCTTGGCGGGAAACTATGGCTACACCTTC. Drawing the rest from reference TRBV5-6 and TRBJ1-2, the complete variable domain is DAGVTQSPTHLIKTRGQQVTLRCSPKSGHDTVSWYQQALGQGPQFIFQYYEEEERQRGNFPDRFSGHQFPNYSSELNVNALLLGDSALYLCASSLAGNYGYTFGSGTRLTVV.

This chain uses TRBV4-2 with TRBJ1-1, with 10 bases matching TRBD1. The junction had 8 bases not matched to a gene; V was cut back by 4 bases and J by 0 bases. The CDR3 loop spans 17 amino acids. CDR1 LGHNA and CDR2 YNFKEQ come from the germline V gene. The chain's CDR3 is CASSPMDRGTMNTEAFF. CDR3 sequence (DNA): TGTGCCAGCAGCCCTATGGACAGGGGGACGATGAACACTGAAGCTTTCTTT.